This TCR beta chain was documented in a study of blood T cells in healthy people across ages. Overall study: The capture of about one barcoded beta molecule per two T cells was achieved by template switching. General study points: Diversity of TCR beta per million T cells declined in a roughly linear way with age.

Healthy Caucasians from Russia aged roughly 6 to 90 served as donors. This clonotype appeared a few times. Its specificity is not known. The V end was cut by 2 bases, the J end by 2 bases, with 11 bases between. CDR3 size: 15 residues. Germline CDR1 is MNHEY and CDR2 is SVGAGI. Then a second PCR, running roughly 6 to 12 cycles, was carried out with a sample-barcoded 5' primer and a J-beta primer mix. Every cDNA molecule bore a tag from a template-switch adaptor containing 12 random nucleotides. TCRdb independently ran MiXCR on the 5' RACE reads; one entry per CDR3 protein. The sample shows some 1,500,000 distinct CDR3 sequences, less than 45% of them seen only once.

The sample consisted of blood. The sequence was obtained from a woman aged 18 to 35 in good health. The V gene is TRBV6-5, the J gene TRBJ2-3; D is unclear. CDR3 DNA: TGTGCCAGCAGTTACCAAAGAAGACCCACAGATACGCAGTATTTT. Translating it yields CASSYQRRPTDTQYF.